This T cell receptor beta chain was recorded in a study of cytomegalovirus exposure and HLA in healthy donors. Study-wide results and limits: In an earlier analysis, productive rearrangement rates for most beta V segments clustered near 87% or 30%. Using a false discovery rate of 0.05, a later analysis showed that 16,951 TCR beta sequences were associated with HLA alleles. It was in a later analysis that TCR association rates were seen to vary by HLA locus, highest for DRB1 and lowest for HLA-C.

Use of 60 Vbeta and 13 Jbeta primers characterized the PCR. The table came from immunoSEQ multiplex PCR; TCRdb's copy has only in-frame clones and leaves some out. This table has more than 65,000 clones, 67% appearing once. These donors counted as nominally healthy when sampled, but unrecorded immune exposures were likely. Comment on this clone: The antigen is unknown.

The material sequenced was PBMCs. This clonotype was obtained from a woman between 45 and 65 years old in good health and CMV-seropositive.

Here the CDR3 reads CASSPISDSLSTEAFF. The CDR3 DNA is TGTGCCAGCAGCCCAATTTCGGACAGTCTGAGCACTGAAGCTTTCTTT. The V gene is TRBV11-2, the J gene TRBJ1-1, with TRBD1 as a possible D gene (6 bases). Looked up from germline, CDR1 is SGHAT and CDR2 is FQNNGV. The V end lost 5 bases, the J end lost 4 bases, and 20 bases lay between the germline ends. This CDR3 is 16 amino acids long.